This T cell receptor (beta chain) was recovered during a study of cytomegalovirus exposure and HLA in healthy donors. It was healthy bone marrow donors who served as donors. The PCR was carried out with 60 Vbeta primers and 13 Jbeta primers. Some clones are missing from TCRdb's copy, which holds only in-frame ones; the method was immunoSEQ multiplex PCR. The sample lists approximately 160,000 clones, around four fifths occurring once. Regarding this clone: Its cognate antigen is unknown.

The CDR3 runs 16 residues. The junction had 13 bases not matched to a gene; V was cut back by 10 bases and J by 4 bases. In germline, CDR1 is MNHNY, CDR2 SVGAGI (reference sequence). The study, taken as a whole, reports: Cytomegalovirus-associated status was assigned to about 170 TCR beta chains. Reported findings show TCR beta sequences accurately forecast HLA-A and HLA-B alleles in most subjects.

The rearrangement uses TRBV6-6 and TRBJ2-3; 11 bases are a match to TRBD2. Sample: PBMCs. This receptor was obtained from a man over 45 in good health and CMV-seropositive. The CDR3 region is CATLGLAVARADTQYF. The CDR3 nucleotides are TGTGCCACTTTGGGACTAGCGGTAGCCCGAGCAGATACGCAGTATTTT.